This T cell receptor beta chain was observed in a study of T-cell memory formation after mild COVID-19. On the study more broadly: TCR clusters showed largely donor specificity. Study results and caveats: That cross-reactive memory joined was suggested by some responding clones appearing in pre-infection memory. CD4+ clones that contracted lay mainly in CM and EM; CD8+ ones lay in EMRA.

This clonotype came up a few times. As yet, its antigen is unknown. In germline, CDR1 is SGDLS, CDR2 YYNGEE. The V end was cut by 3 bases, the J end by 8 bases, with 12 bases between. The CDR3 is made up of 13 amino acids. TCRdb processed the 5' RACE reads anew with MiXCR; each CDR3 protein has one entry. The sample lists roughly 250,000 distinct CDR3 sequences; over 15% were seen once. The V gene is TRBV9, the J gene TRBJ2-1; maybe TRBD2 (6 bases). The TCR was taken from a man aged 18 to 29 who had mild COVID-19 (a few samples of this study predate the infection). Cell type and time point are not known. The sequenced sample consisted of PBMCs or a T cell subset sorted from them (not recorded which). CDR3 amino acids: CASSGSSAYEQFF. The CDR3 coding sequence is TGTGCCAGCAGCGGTTCTAGCGCCTATGAGCAGTTCTTC.